The T cell receptor (beta chain) described here comes from a study of cytomegalovirus exposure and HLA in healthy donors. Study-level points and caveats: In a later analysis, productive TCRs from donors in an Asian-associated ancestry cluster reportedly carried fewer N-insertions than the cohort mean. Prior analysis indicated that the majority of TCR beta V segments exhibited productivity approximately 87% or approximately 30% of the time.

About this clone: Its antigen is not identified.

In the PCR, 60 Vbeta and 13 Jbeta primers were used. Libraries were prepared by immunoSEQ multiplex PCR; TCRdb keeps only in-frame clonotypes and omits some of them. Altogether under 120,000 clones are present, over 60% being singletons, with the ten largest covering more than 4.5%. Per germline, CDR1 SGHRS and CDR2 YFSETQ. The germline V and J ends were trimmed by 3 bases and 5 bases, with 20 bases remaining between them. This CDR3 contains 16 residues. The source material was PBMCs. The clonotype was recovered from a female donor in good health and CMV-seropositive. The rearrangement uses TRBV5-1 and TRBJ2-5, with D possibly matching TRBD1 (6 bases). The CDR3 reads CASSSWRPGALETQYF. CDR3 in DNA: TGCGCCAGCAGCTCCTGGCGGCCAGGGGCTTTGGAGACCCAGTACTTC.